This T cell receptor beta chain was identified during a study of cytomegalovirus exposure and HLA in healthy donors. Germline loops: CDR1 LGHNA, CDR2 YSLEER. This CDR3 has 16 residues. V lost 0 bases and J 0 bases, leaving 11 bases between the germline ends. The primer mix had 60 Vbeta and 13 Jbeta primers. Method: immunoSEQ multiplex PCR; TCRdb's copy keeps in-frame clones and lacks some. This table holds over 200,000 clones, roughly 91% found once. The receptor comes from a woman under 30 in good health and CMV-seronegative. The genes are TRBV4-3 and TRBJ1-2, with unresolved D. The sequencing sample was made of PBMCs. CDR3 DNA sequence: TGCGCCAGCAGCCAAGATGCAGGCCTGGCTAACTATGGCTACACCTTC. Translated: CASSQDAGLANYGYTF.